Presented here are 5 T cell receptor beta chains from one specimen sequenced in a study of CD8 T cells in Susac syndrome. cDNA came from about 0.5 to 1 ug RNA primed by random hexamers. Each CDR3 protein gets one entry after TCRdb re-called the immunoSEQ multiplex PCR reads with MiXCR. The sample lists around 150,000 distinct CDR3 sequences; roughly 94% were seen once. The sequenced sample consisted of CD8+ T cells from PBMCs. The receptors here all came from a human donor in good health.

The chain joins TRBV27 to TRBJ2-5; tentatively, D is TRBD1 or TRBD2 (5 bases each). The CDR3 consists of 13 residues. Germline V gene data show CDR1 as MNHEY and CDR2 as SMNVEV (reference sequence). V was clipped by 2 bases and J by 5 bases, with 9 bases between them. The CDR3 DNA follows: TGTGCCAGCAGTTTACGAGGGGTGGAGACCCAGTACTTC. Encoded protein: CASSLRGVETQYF.

This chain joins TRBV7-9 and TRBJ2-3, with D maybe TRBD1 (5 bases). Trimming left V 3 bases short and J 1 base short, with 17 bases between. CDR1 and CDR2 (germline): SEHNR, FQNEAQ (reference sequence). This CDR3 comprises 17 residues. CDR3 in DNA: TGTGCCAGCAGCTTCCCCCTGACAGCCTGGGGCACAGATACGCAGTATTTT. Translation gives CASSFPLTAWGTDTQYF.

The rearrangement uses TRBV30 and TRBJ2-5; D is unclear. Germline V gives CDR1 GTSNPN, CDR2 SVGIG (reference sequence). The V and J ends lost 0 bases and 6 bases respectively, with 14 bases between them. This CDR3 comprises 14 residues. The CDR3 sequence: CAWSVSGGLQTQYF. CDR3 DNA sequence: TGTGCCTGGAGTGTATCTGGCGGCCTACAGACCCAGTACTTC.

This chain connects TRBV6-5 to TRBJ2-7; TRBD2 matches 7 bases. The CDR3 runs to 14 residues. After removal of 6 bases from V and 1 base from J, the junction contained 6 bases not matched to a gene. Germline V gives CDR1 MNHEY, CDR2 SVGAGI. CDR3: CASRTPGGSYEQYF. Written as DNA, the CDR3 is TGTGCCAGCAGAACCCCCGGGGGGTCCTACGAGCAGTACTTC.

This chain joins TRBV4-2 and TRBJ2-3, with D possibly matching TRBD2 (6 bases). CDR3 length: 13 amino acids. V was clipped by 1 base and J by 5 bases, with 7 bases between them. Germline values: CDR1 LGHNA, CDR2 YNFKEQ. CDR3 bases: TGTGCCAGCAGCCAAGTCGGGGGAGATACGCAGTATTTT. Translated: CASSQVGGDTQYF.